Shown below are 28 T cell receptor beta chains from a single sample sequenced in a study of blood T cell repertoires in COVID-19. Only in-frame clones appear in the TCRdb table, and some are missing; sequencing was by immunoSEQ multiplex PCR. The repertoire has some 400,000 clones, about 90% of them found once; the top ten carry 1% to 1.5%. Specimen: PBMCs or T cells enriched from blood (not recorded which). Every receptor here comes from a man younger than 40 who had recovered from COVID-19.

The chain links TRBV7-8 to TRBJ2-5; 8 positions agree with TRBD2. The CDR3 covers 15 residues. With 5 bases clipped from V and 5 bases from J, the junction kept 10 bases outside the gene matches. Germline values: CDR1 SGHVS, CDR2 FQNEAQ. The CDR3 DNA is TGTGCCAGCAGCCCCCGAACGGGGGGGAGTGAGACCCAGTACTTC. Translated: CASSPRTGGSETQYF.

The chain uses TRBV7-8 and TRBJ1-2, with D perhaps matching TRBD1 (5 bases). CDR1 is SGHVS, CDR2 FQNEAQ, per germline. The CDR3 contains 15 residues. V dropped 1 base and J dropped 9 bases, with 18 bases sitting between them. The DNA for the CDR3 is TGTGCCAGCAGCTTAGATCAGGGCTTGATCGGTCGCTACACCTTC. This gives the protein CASSLDQGLIGRYTF. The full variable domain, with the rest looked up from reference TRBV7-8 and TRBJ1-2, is GAGVSQSPRYKVAKRGQDVALRCDPISGHVSLFWYQQALGQGPEFLTYFQNEAQLDKSGLPSDRFFAERPEGSVSTLKIQRTQQEDSAVYLCASSLDQGLIGRYTFGSGTRLTVV.

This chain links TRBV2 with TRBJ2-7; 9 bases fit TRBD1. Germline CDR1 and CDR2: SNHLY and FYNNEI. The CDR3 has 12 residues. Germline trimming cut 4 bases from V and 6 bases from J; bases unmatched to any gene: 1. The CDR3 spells CASSGDRAEQYF. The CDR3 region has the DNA TGTGCCAGCAGTGGGGACAGGGCCGAGCAGTACTTC.

Written as DNA, the CDR3 is TGCGCCAGCAGCTTGGTTCCGGGGGACACTGAAGCTTTCTTT. Amino acid sequence: CASSLVPGDTEAFF. The V and J genes are TRBV5-1 and TRBJ1-1, with a weak D call TRBD1 (5 bases). This CDR3 is 14 amino acids long. With 0 bases removed from V and 3 bases from J, the gap between germline ends came to 9 bases. Germline V gives CDR1 SGHRS, CDR2 YFSETQ.

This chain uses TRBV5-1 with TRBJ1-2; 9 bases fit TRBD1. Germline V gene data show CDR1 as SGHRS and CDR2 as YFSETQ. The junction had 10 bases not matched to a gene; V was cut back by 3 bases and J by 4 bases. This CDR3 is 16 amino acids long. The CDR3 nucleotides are TGCGCCAGCAGCTGGATCCCCGGGACAGGGCCCTATGGCTACACCTTC. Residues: CASSWIPGTGPYGYTF.

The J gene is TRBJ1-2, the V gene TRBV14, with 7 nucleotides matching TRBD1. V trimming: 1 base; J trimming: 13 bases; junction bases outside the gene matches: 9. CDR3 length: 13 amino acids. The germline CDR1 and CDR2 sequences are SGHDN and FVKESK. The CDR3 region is CASSQGGRGQGTF. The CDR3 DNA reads TGTGCCAGCAGCCAAGGTGGAAGGGGGCAGGGCACCTTC.

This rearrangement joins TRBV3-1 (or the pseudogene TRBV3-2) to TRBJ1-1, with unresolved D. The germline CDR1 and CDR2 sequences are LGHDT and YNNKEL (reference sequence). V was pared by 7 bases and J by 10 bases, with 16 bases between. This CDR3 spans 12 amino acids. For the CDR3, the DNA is TGTGCCAGCAAACCACCAACGGGTTCAGCTTTCTTT. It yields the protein CASKPPTGSAFF.

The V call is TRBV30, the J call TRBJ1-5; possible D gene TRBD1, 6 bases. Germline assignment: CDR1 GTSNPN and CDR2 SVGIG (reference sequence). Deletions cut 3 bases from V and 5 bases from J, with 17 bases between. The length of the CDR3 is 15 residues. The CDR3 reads CAWSLRGRGYQPQHF. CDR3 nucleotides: TGTGCCTGGAGCCTCAGGGGCAGAGGTTATCAGCCCCAGCATTTT.

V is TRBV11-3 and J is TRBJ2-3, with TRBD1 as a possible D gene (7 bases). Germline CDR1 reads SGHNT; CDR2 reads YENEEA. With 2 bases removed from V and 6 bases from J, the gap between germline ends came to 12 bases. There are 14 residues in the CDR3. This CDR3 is CASSLTGAGDTQYF. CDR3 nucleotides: TGTGCCAGCAGCTTAACAGGGGCGGGGGATACGCAGTATTTT.

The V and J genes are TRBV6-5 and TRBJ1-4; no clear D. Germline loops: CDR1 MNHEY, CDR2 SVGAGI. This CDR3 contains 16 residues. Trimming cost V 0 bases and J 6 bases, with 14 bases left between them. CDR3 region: CASSYSIAVPDEKLFF. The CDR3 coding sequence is TGTGCCAGCAGTTACTCGATAGCAGTGCCGGATGAAAAACTGTTTTTT.

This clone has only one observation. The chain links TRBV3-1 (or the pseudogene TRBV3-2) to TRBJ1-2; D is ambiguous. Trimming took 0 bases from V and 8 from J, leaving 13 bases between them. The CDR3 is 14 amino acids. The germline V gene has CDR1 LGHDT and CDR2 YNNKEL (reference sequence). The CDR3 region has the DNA TGTGCCAGCAGCCAAGAAGGGCGGGAAGGGGGCTACACCTTC. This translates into CASSQEGREGGYTF.

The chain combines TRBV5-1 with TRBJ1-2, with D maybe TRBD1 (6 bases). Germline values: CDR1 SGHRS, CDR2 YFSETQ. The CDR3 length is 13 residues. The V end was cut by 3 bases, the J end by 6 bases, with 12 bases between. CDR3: CASSYQGKDGYTF. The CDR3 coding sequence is TGCGCCAGCAGCTACCAGGGGAAGGATGGCTACACCTTC.

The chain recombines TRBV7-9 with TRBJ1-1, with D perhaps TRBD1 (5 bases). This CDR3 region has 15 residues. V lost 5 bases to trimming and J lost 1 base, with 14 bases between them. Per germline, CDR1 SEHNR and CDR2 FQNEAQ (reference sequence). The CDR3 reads CASSPAGRRNTEAFF. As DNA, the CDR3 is TGTGCCAGCAGCCCCGCGGGGCGAAGGAACACTGAAGCTTTCTTT.

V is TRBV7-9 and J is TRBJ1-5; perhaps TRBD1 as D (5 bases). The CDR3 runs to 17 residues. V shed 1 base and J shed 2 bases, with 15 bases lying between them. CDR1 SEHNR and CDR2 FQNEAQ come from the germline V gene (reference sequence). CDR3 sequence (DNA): TGTGCCAGCAGCTTAGGCGCGGGGGATCTCCGCAATCAGCCCCAGCATTTT. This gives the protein CASSLGAGDLRNQPQHF.

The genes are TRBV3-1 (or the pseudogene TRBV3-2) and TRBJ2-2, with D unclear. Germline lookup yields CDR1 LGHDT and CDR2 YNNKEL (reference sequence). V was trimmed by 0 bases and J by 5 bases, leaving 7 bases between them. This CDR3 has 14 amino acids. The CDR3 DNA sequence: TGTGCCAGCAGCCAAGATCAATTTACCGGGGAGCTGTTTTTT. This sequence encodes CASSQDQFTGELFF.

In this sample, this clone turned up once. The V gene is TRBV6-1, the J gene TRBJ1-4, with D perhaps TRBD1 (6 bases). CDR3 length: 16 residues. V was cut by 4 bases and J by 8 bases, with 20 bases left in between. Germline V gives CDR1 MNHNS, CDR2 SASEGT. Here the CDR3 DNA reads TGTGCCAGCAGTGCCTGGGGGCAGGAGTATGGAGAAAAACTGTTTTTT. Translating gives CASSAWGQEYGEKLFF.

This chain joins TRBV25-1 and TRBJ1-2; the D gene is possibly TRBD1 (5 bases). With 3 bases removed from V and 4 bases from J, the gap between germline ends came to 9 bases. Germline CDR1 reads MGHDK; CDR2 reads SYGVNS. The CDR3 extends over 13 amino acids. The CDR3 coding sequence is TGTGCCAGCAGTGAGGGGGGGGGCTATGGCTACACCTTC. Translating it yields CASSEGGGYGYTF.

In nucleotides, the CDR3 is TGTGCCTGGAGCCGAGATAGAGTTTCATCGGGTGGGGGCTACACCTTC. Amino acids: CAWSRDRVSSGGGYTF. This chain connects TRBV30 to TRBJ1-2; D ambiguous. CDR3 length: 16 amino acids. Germline V CDR1 and CDR2: GTSNPN, SVGIG (reference sequence). V lost 3 bases and J 8 bases, leaving 25 bases between the germline ends.

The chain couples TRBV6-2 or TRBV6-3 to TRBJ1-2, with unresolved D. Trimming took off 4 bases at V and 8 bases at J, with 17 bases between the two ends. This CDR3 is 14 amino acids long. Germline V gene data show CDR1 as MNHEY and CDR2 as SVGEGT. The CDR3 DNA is TGTGCCAGCAGTTCCTTCGGGATCAGTGGAGGCTACACCTTC. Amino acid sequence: CASSSFGISGGYTF.

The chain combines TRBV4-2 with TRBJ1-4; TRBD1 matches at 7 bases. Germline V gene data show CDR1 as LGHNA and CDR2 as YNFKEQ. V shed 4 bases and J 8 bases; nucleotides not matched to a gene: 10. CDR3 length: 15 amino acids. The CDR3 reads CASSRDPGGDEKLFF. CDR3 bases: TGTGCCAGCAGCCGGGATCCAGGGGGTGACGAAAAACTGTTTTTT.

As DNA, the CDR3 is TGTGCCAGCAGTTCGCACAGGTTAGGGGATGGCAATCAGCCCCAGCATTTT. It codes for CASSSHRLGDGNQPQHF. The chain recombines TRBV27 with TRBJ1-5, with D possibly TRBD1 on 5 matching bases. Trimming cost V 4 bases and J 2 bases, with 18 bases left between them. This CDR3 has 17 amino acids. CDR1 and CDR2 (germline): MNHEY, SMNVEV (reference sequence).

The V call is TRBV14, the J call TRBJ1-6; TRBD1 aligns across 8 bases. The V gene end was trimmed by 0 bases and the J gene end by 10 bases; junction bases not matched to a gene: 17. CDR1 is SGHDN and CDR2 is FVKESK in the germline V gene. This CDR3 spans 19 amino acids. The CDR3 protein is CASSQDPWTGSPIESPLHF. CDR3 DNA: TGTGCCAGCAGCCAAGATCCTTGGACAGGGAGCCCCATTGAGTCACCCCTCCACTTT.

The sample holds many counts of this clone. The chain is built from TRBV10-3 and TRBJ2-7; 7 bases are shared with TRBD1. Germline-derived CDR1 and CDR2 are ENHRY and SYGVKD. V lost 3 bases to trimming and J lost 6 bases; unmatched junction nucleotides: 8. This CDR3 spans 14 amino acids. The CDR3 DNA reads TGTGCCATCAGTGATCAACAGGGGAGTTTCGAGCAGTACTTC. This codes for CAISDQQGSFEQYF.

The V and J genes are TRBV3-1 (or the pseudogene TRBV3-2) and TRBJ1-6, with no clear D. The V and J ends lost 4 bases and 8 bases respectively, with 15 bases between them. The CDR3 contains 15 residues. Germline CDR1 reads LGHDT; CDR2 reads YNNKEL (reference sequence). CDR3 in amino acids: CASSPRGGSDSPLHF. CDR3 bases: TGTGCCAGCAGCCCCCGTGGCGGTTCGGATTCACCCCTCCACTTT.

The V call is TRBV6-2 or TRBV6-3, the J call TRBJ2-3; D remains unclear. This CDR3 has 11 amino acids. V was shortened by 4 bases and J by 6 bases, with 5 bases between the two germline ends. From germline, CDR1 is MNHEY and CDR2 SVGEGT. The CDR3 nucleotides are TGTGCCAGCAGTTTCAGGGATACGCAGTATTTT. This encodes CASSFRDTQYF.

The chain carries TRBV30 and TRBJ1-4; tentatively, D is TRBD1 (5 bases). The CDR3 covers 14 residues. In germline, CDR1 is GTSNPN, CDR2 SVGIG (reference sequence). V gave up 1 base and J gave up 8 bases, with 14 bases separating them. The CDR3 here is CAWSGLPGGEKLFF. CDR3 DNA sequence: TGTGCCTGGAGTGGACTCCCGGGGGGGGAAAAACTGTTTTTT.

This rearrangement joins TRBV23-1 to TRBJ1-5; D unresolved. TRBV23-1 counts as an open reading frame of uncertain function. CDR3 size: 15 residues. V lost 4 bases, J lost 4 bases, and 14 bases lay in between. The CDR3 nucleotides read TGCGCCAGCAGTCGAGAACAGAAACGAAATCAGCCCCAGCATTTT. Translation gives CASSREQKRNQPQHF.

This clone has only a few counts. The CDR3 nucleotides are TGTGCCATCAGTGAAGGGCAGGGGGTTGGAAACACCATATATTTT. It translates to CAISEGQGVGNTIYF. The rearrangement uses TRBV10-3 and TRBJ1-3, with 7 bases aligning to TRBD1. CDR3 length equals 15 residues. The germline V gene has CDR1 ENHRY and CDR2 SYGVKD. The junction had 5 bases not matched to a gene; V was cut back by 3 bases and J by 3 bases.